A selection of T cell receptor beta chains follows, all from one sample in a study of graft-versus-host responses after intestinal transplantation. These receptors' targets are unknown. Sequencing was performed with immunoSEQ multiplex PCR; in TCRdb, only in-frame clones are kept and a portion is missing. The sample carries tens of thousands of clones, more than 80% recorded once. The sample was unstimulated CD8+ T cells sorted from spleen or lymph node cells, taken before intestinal transplant. The receptors were sampled from a human donor who received an intestinal transplant. CDR3s include the opening cysteine and the closing phenylalanine or tryptophan. The D gene is left open where the match is weak. Where a row states a size, it is once, few, many or the class of an expanded clone; other rows omit it.

>NA|TRBV7-9|NA|TRBJ1-1
CASSLGRGDTEAFF
TGTGCCAGCAGCTTAGGTCGGGGGGACACTGAAGCTTTCTTT
>NA|TRBV10-2|NA|TRBJ2-1
CASSDGGKYNEQFF
TGCGCCAGCAGTGACGGAGGAAAATACAATGAGCAGTTCTTC
>TRBD1|TRBV4-1|NA|TRBJ1-1
CASSLLRTGENTEAFF
TGCGCCAGCAGCCTCCTTAGGACAGGGGAGAACACTGAAGCTTTCTTT
>NA|TRBV28|NA|TRBJ1-2
CASSFEGGDYGYTF
TGTGCCAGCAGTTTCGAGGGAGGCGACTATGGCTACACCTTC
>TRBD1|TRBV27|NA|TRBJ2-5
CASSTGGETQYF
TGTGCCAGCAGTACAGGGGGTGAGACCCAGTACTTC
>NA|TRBV27|NA|TRBJ2-1
CASSLDRKNEQFF
TGTGCCAGCAGTTTAGACAGGAAAAATGAGCAGTTCTTC
>TRBD1|TRBV5-6|NA|TRBJ2-2
CASSPRWTGVTGELFF
TGTGCCAGCAGCCCTCGTTGGACAGGGGTAACCGGGGAGCTGTTTTTT
>NA|TRBV19|NA|TRBJ2-1
CASSMDWIYNEQFF
TGTGCCAGTAGTATGGACTGGATCTACAATGAGCAGTTCTTC
>NA|TRBV27|NA|TRBJ2-3
CASSFGGRGNTDTQYF
TGTGCCAGCAGTTTTGGGGGGAGGGGGAACACAGATACGCAGTATTTT
>NA|TRBV27|NA|TRBJ2-1
CASSLSTVLHEQFF
TGTGCCAGCAGTTTATCCACAGTGCTCCATGAGCAGTTCTTC
>TRBD2|TRBV7-9|NA|TRBJ2-7
CASSYPRASGGYEQYF
TGTGCCAGCAGCTACCCCCGGGCTAGCGGGGGATACGAGCAGTACTTC
>TRBD1|TRBV19|NA|TRBJ1-6
CASSRTGTGRNSPLHF
TGTGCCAGTAGTAGAACCGGGACAGGCCGTAATTCACCCCTCCACTTT
>NA|TRBV4-1|NA|TRBJ2-3
CASSQVGPVDSTDTQYF
TGCGCCAGCAGCCAAGTTGGCCCAGTTGATAGCACAGATACGCAGTATTTT
>TRBD1|TRBV6-4|NA|TRBJ1-5
CASSDPTGRGISSNQPQHF
TGTGCCAGCAGTGACCCGACAGGGAGAGGGATTAGTAGCAATCAGCCCCAGCATTTT
>TRBD1|TRBV10-1|NA|TRBJ2-2
CASSQTGTGDYTGELFF
TGCGCCAGCAGCCAGACCGGGACAGGGGACTACACCGGGGAGCTGTTTTTT
>TRBD1|TRBV27|NA|TRBJ1-2
CASWTGERFLF
TGTGCCAGTTGGACAGGGGAAAGATTCTTGTTC
>NA|TRBV2|NA|TRBJ2-7
CASRGGSYEQYF
TGTGCCAGCAGGGGGGGCTCCTACGAGCAGTACTTC
>TRBD2|TRBV9|NA|TRBJ2-1
CASSAFTSGINNEQFF
TGTGCCAGCAGCGCCTTTACTAGCGGGATCAACAATGAGCAGTTCTTC
>TRBD1|TRBV13|once|TRBJ2-7
CASSLTQGRNEQHF
TGTGCCAGCAGCTTAACACAGGGGAGAAACGAGCAGCACTTC
>TRBD1|TRBV4-2|NA|TRBJ2-7
CASSWGTGGEEQYF
TGTGCCAGCAGCTGGGGGACAGGGGGGGAAGAGCAGTACTTC
>TRBD1|TRBV2|NA|TRBJ2-4
CASSEGFYRGNIQYF
TGTGCCAGCAGTGAAGGGTTTTACAGGGGAAACATTCAGTACTTC
>TRBD1|TRBV2|NA|TRBJ1-1
CASSVVYRDSHFMNTEAFF
TGTGCCAGCAGTGTCGTATACCGGGACAGCCACTTCATGAACACTGAAGCTTTCTTT
>NA|TRBV4-2|NA|TRBJ2-7
CASSPLTGAYEQYF
TGTGCCAGCAGCCCCTTGACGGGGGCCTACGAGCAGTACTTC
>NA|TRBV7-9|NA|TRBJ2-7
CASRSSGEQYF
TGTGCCAGCCGGTCCTCCGGCGAGCAGTACTTC
>TRBD1|TRBV13|once|TRBJ2-7
CASSSGQGEYEQYF
TGTGCCAGCAGCTCCGGACAGGGCGAGTACGAGCAGTACTTC
>TRBD1|TRBV14|NA|TRBJ2-7
CASSQVTGVFSYEQYF
TGTGCCAGCAGCCAAGTCACAGGGGTCTTTTCCTACGAGCAGTACTTC
>TRBD1|TRBV2|NA|TRBJ1-5
CASSGDRGWGQPQHF
TGTGCCAGCAGTGGGGACAGGGGTTGGGGTCAGCCCCAGCATTTT
>TRBD1|TRBV28|NA|TRBJ2-7
CASINRGGEQYF
TGTGCCAGCATAAACAGGGGCGGGGAGCAGTACTTC
>NA|TRBV4-1|NA|TRBJ1-5
CASSPDSGGNQPQHF
TGCGCCAGCAGCCCTGACTCGGGGGGCAACCAGCCCCAGCATTTT
>TRBD1|TRBV5-8|NA|TRBJ2-7
CASRRTGSYEQYF
TGTGCCAGCAGGCGGACAGGGTCCTACGAGCAGTACTTC
>NA|TRBV30|NA|TRBJ2-6
CAWSGAGVTGANVLTF
TGTGCCTGGAGTGGGGCAGGGGTTACGGGGGCCAACGTCCTGACTTTC
>TRBD1|TRBV7-8|NA|TRBJ2-7
CASSLLTGAPHEQYF
TGTGCCAGCAGCTTACTCACAGGGGCCCCCCACGAGCAGTACTTC